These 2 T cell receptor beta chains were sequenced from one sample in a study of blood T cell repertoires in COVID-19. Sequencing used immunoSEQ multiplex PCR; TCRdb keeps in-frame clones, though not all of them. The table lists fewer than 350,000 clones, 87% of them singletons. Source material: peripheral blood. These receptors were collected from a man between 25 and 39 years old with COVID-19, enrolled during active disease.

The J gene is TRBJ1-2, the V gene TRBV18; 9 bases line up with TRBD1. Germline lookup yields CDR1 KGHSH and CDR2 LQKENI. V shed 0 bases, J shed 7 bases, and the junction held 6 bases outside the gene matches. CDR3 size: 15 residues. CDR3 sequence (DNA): TGTGCCAGCTCACCACCGGTACAGGGGGCGAGTGGCTACACCTTC. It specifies CASSPPVQGASGYTF.

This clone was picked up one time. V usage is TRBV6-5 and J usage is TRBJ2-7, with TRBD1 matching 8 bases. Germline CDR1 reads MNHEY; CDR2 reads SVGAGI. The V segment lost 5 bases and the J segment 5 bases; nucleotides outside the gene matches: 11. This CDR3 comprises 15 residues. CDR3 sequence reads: CASSTQGALIHEQYF. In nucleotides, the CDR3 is TGTGCCAGCAGTACGCAGGGGGCACTAATCCACGAGCAGTACTTC.